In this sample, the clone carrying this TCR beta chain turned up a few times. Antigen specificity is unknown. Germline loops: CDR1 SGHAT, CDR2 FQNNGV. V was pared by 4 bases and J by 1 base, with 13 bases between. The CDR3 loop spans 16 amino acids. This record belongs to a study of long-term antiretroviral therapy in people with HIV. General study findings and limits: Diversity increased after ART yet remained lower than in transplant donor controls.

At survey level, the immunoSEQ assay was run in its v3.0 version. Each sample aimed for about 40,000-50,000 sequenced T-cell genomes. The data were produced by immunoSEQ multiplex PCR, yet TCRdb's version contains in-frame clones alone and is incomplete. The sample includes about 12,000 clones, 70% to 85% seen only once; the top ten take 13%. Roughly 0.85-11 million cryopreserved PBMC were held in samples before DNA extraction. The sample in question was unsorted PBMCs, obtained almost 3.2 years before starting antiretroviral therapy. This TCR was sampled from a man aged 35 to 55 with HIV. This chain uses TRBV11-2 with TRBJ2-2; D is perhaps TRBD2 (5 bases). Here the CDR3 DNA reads TGTGCCAGCAGCTCCCAAGTGGACTTGAACACCGGGGAGCTGTTTTTT. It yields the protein CASSSQVDLNTGELFF. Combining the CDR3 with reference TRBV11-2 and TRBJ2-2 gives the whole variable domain EAGVAQSPRYKIIEKRQSVAFWCNPISGHATLYWYQQILGQGPKLLIQFQNNGVVDDSQLPKDRFSAERLKGVDSTLKIQPAKLEDSAVYLCASSSQVDLNTGELFFGEGSRLTVL.